This is a list of T cell receptor beta chains from one sample in a study of T cell responses to AZD1222 COVID-19 vaccine. The table came from immunoSEQ multiplex PCR; TCRdb's copy has only in-frame clones and leaves some out. This sample has 100,000 to 150,000 clones, with 75% to 95% found just once. Sequenced here: peripheral blood, sampled 28 days after the second AZD1222 dose. These receptors were obtained from an adult who received the AZD1222 COVID-19 vaccine. Each CDR3 is given with its conserved first and last residue. The D gene is left open where the match is weak. Size is stated for part of the rows, as once, few or many counts, or as a class when the clone is expanded.

cdr3_aa	cdr3_nt	j_call	d_call	cdr3_length	clone_size	v_call
CASSRRDGNTEAFF	TGTGCCAGCAGTCGCAGGGATGGGAACACTGAAGCTTTCTTT	TRBJ1-1	.	14	.	TRBV21-1
CATSRAGEHYGYTF	TGTGCCACCAGCAGAGCTGGGGAGCACTATGGCTACACCTTC	TRBJ1-2	.	14	.	TRBV15
CASSLFDEAFF	TGTGCCAGCAGCTTATTTGATGAAGCTTTCTTT	TRBJ1-1	.	11	few	TRBV7-9
CAWSVYETQYF	TGTGCCTGGAGTGTATACGAGACCCAGTACTTC	TRBJ2-5	.	11	.	TRBV30
CASSLGIHFREKLFF	TGTGCCAGCAGCTTAGGGATCCATTTTAGGGAAAAACTGTTTTTT	TRBJ1-4	.	15	.	TRBV7-9
CSVEASGGETQYF	TGCAGCGTTGAAGCTAGCGGGGGAGAGACCCAGTACTTC	TRBJ2-5	TRBD2	13	few	TRBV29-1
CATSALTSGRAGNEQFF	TGTGCCACCAGTGCCTTGACTAGCGGGAGGGCCGGGAATGAGCAGTTCTTC	TRBJ2-1	TRBD2	17	.	TRBV24-1
CASSSPPGQGIPYNEQFF	TGTGCCAGCAGCTCCCCTCCGGGACAGGGGATCCCCTACAATGAGCAGTTCTTC	TRBJ2-1	TRBD1	18	.	TRBV7-9
CASSMRTDYGYTF	TGCGCCAGCAGCATGAGGACAGACTATGGCTACACCTTC	TRBJ1-2	.	13	.	TRBV5-1
CATSEQGMNYGYTF	TGTGCCACCAGTGAACAGGGTATGAACTATGGCTACACCTTC	TRBJ1-2	.	14	.	TRBV24-1